This T cell receptor beta chain was identified in a study of T-cell reconstitution after alpha-beta-depleted transplantation in children. CDR1 and CDR2 (germline): SGHRS, YFSETQ. V lost 6 bases to trimming and J lost 4 bases, with 10 bases between them. The CDR3 spans 13 residues. Using unique molecular identifiers, the investigators prepared the TCRbeta library. TCRdb used MiXCR to reprocess the PCR reads, holding one entry per CDR3 protein. Here the sample spans some 200,000 distinct CDR3 sequences, around 9.6% being singletons. The origin of this receptor is a human donor who donated a stem cell graft to a child with acute lymphoblastic leukemia. Material: PBMCs from the stem cell graft donor, obtained from the stem cell graft. J is TRBJ2-2 and V is TRBV5-1, with D uncertain. This chain's CDR3 is CASTQQFTGELFF. Written as DNA, the CDR3 is TGCGCCAGCACCCAACAGTTCACCGGGGAGCTGTTTTTT. Variable domain in full (rest from reference TRBV5-1 and TRBJ2-2): KAGVTQTPRYLIKTRGQQVTLSCSPISGHRSVSWYQQTPGQGLQFLFEYFSETQRNKGNFPGRFSGRQFSNSRSEMNVSTLELGDSALYLCASTQQFTGELFFGEGSRLTVL.